The present T cell receptor beta chain was sequenced within a study of identical twins. Regarding the study as a whole: In cord blood, abundant beta clonotypes had fewer insertions; memory showed no trend.

As for this clonotype: Its antigen remains unknown.

Each cDNA held unique molecular identifiers, and template switching gave it a universal primer site. MiXCR, applied by TCRdb to the 5' RACE reads, yields one record per CDR3 protein. The sample lists some 1,700,000 distinct CDR3 sequences, 32% occurring once. In every case, the donor was a healthy Caucasian. The clonotype originates from a newborn girl in good health. Sequencing input: cord blood.

Here the CDR3 DNA reads TGTGCCAGCAGTGAATCTCGGCAGGGGGCTAACTATGGCTACACCTTC. Protein: CASSESRQGANYGYTF. This chain joins TRBV25-1 and TRBJ1-2; TRBD1 matches at 7 bases. Germline-derived CDR1 and CDR2 are MGHDK and SYGVNS. The CDR3 covers 16 residues. Unmatched junction bases numbered 5, after V lost 1 base and J lost 0 bases.